These 8 T cell receptor beta chains came from one sample sequenced in a study of technical replicates of blood from a handful of donors. The assay was immunoSEQ multiplex PCR, and TCRdb's table has in-frame clones only and misses some. The table lists under 70,000 clones, roughly 90% of them singletons, with roughly 4.3% in the top ten. Material: PBMCs. Receptor source: a human donor in good health. Some clones in this sample may be carry-over from other donors' samples.

The J gene is TRBJ2-3, the V gene TRBV19, with D perhaps TRBD1 (5 bases). The germline V and J ends were trimmed by 5 bases and 2 bases, with 11 bases remaining between them. CDR1 and CDR2 from the germline V gene are LNHDA and SQIVND (reference sequence). The CDR3 runs to 14 residues. The CDR3 DNA is TGTGCCAGTAGTTCAGGGTTGGCCACAGATACGCAGTATTTT. Translation gives CASSSGLATDTQYF.

The chain has TRBV6-5 and TRBJ2-7; TRBD2 aligns across 7 bases. CDR1 MNHEY and CDR2 SVGAGI come from the germline V gene. J was trimmed by 5 bases and V by 6 bases; bases with no gene match: 13. The CDR3 covers 15 residues. The chain's CDR3 is CASSRPSSREDEQYF. DNA of the CDR3: TGTGCCAGCAGCCGCCCCTCCAGTCGGGAGGACGAGCAGTACTTC.

This clone was observed once. This chain links TRBV5-4 with TRBJ2-2; 9 bases match TRBD2. The CDR3 sequence is 16 residues long. J lost 5 bases, V lost 2 bases, and 7 bases had no gene match. From germline, CDR1 is SGHNT and CDR2 YYREEE (reference sequence). CDR3 coding DNA: TGTGCCAGCAGCTTTGGACTAGCGAAGTGGACCGGGGAGCTGTTTTTT. Translating it yields CASSFGLAKWTGELFF.

This rearrangement joins TRBV7-9 to TRBJ2-7; 7 nucleotides agree with TRBD2. Germline V gene lookup returns CDR1 SEHNR and CDR2 FQNEAQ (reference sequence). V gave up 6 bases and J gave up 7 bases; unmatched junction bases: 6. This CDR3 has 12 residues. In DNA, the CDR3 is TGTGCCAGCAGTTTCGGACTAGTTGAGCAGTACTTC. Protein product: CASSFGLVEQYF. Full variable domain (rest looked up from reference TRBV7-9 and TRBJ2-7): DTGVSQNPRHKITKRGQNVTFRCDPISEHNRLYWYRQTLGQGPEFLTYFQNEAQLEKSRLLSDRFSAERPKGSFSTLEIQRTEQGDSAMYLCASSFGLVEQYFGPGTRLTVT.

The rearrangement links TRBV30 to TRBJ1-2; D is undetermined. The CDR3 extends over 11 amino acids. Trimming cost V 1 base and J 7 bases, with 7 bases left between them. Looked up from germline, CDR1 is GTSNPN and CDR2 is SVGIG (reference sequence). CDR3 DNA: TGTGCCTGGAGTGCACGGGTTGGCTACACCTTC. This encodes CAWSARVGYTF.

V gene TRBV21-1 combines with J gene TRBJ2-7; no check of the table's D call, TRBD1, against the DNA was made. TRBV21-1 is marked as a pseudogene. CDR3 length: 16 amino acids. The chain's CDR3 is CASRRLCRTGPYEQYF. CDR3 in DNA: TGTGCCAGCAGAAGGTTGTGCAGGACAGGGCCCTACGAGCAGTACTTC.

This clone was detected a few times. V is TRBV5-8 and J is TRBJ2-2, with 12 bases that match TRBD2. CDR1 is SGHTS, CDR2 YDEGEE, per germline. The CDR3 has 18 residues. The V gene end was trimmed by 6 bases and the J gene end by 1 base; junction bases not matched to a gene: 10. The CDR3 DNA is TGTGCCAGCACCCCGGGACTAGCGGGCGAGGAGAACACCGGGGAGCTGTTTTTT. This encodes CASTPGLAGEENTGELFF.

The chain carries TRBV27 and TRBJ2-7; D perhaps matches TRBD2 (5 bases). The V gene's germline CDR1 is MNHEY and CDR2 SMNVEV (reference sequence). The CDR3 totals 13 residues. The germline V and J ends were trimmed by 3 bases and 0 bases, with 6 bases remaining between them. In nucleotides, the CDR3 is TGTGCCAGCAGTTTCGGGGTCTCCTACGAGCAGTACTTC. Amino acids: CASSFGVSYEQYF.